Presented here are 18 T cell receptor beta chains from one specimen sequenced in a study of blood T cell repertoires in COVID-19. TCRdb's table, derived via immunoSEQ multiplex PCR, lists solely in-frame clones and lacks some. The sample shows 60,000 to 70,000 clones, less than 90% of them seen only once. The sequencing sample was made of peripheral blood. The receptors were sampled from an elderly man with acute or convalescent COVID-19.

The rearrangement joins TRBV5-1 to TRBJ2-2; maybe TRBD1 (6 bases). The CDR3 has 15 residues. V lost 0 bases and J 3 bases, leaving 9 bases between the germline ends. Germline V gene lookup returns CDR1 SGHRS and CDR2 YFSETQ. DNA for the CDR3: TGCGCCAGCAGCTTGGTTGGGGGCGACACCGGGGAGCTGTTTTTT. Protein product: CASSLVGGDTGELFF. Using reference TRBV5-1 and TRBJ2-2 for the parts outside the CDR3, the full variable domain is KAGVTQTPRYLIKTRGQQVTLSCSPISGHRSVSWYQQTPGQGLQFLFEYFSETQRNKGNFPGRFSGRQFSNSRSEMNVSTLELGDSALYLCASSLVGGDTGELFFGEGSRLTVL.

The rearrangement joins TRBV2 to TRBJ1-2, with 9 bases identical to TRBD1. V lost 11 bases to trimming and J lost 8 bases; unmatched junction nucleotides: 9. CDR3 length equals 12 residues. In germline, CDR1 is SNHLY, CDR2 FYNNEI. CDR3 DNA: TGTGCCGGCTTACAGGGGGCGGTCGGCTACACCTTC. It specifies CAGLQGAVGYTF.

The chain couples TRBV19 to TRBJ1-6; D remains ambiguous. Germline V lookup: CDR1 LNHDA, CDR2 SQIVND (reference sequence). Trimming removed 0 bases at V and 8 bases at J, with 8 bases between. This CDR3 has 14 residues. CDR3 DNA: TGTGCCAGTAGTATAGATTACCCAGATTCACCCCTCCACTTT. Its translation is CASSIDYPDSPLHF.

This rearrangement joins TRBV19 to TRBJ1-5; tentatively, D is TRBD1 (6 bases). In germline, CDR1 is LNHDA, CDR2 SQIVND (reference sequence). CDR3 length: 15 amino acids. V dropped 6 bases and J dropped 4 bases, with 16 bases sitting between them. For the CDR3, the DNA is TGTGCCAGTAGCCCTCCGGGACATCCAAATCAGCCCCAGCATTTT. It yields the protein CASSPPGHPNQPQHF.

CDR3: CASSPGTSGSYEQYF. In DNA, the CDR3 is TGTGCCAGCAGCCCCGGGACTAGCGGGAGTTACGAGCAGTACTTC. The V gene is TRBV11-2, the J gene TRBJ2-7; 14 nucleotides agree with TRBD2. From germline, CDR1 is SGHAT and CDR2 FQNNGV. The trim removed 5 bases at V and 4 bases at J, leaving 4 bases unmatched. CDR3 size: 15 residues.

The V gene is TRBV6-6, the J gene TRBJ2-1; TRBD2 might be the D (5 bases). V lost 2 bases and J 5 bases, leaving 16 bases between the germline ends. Per the germline V gene, CDR1 is MNHNY and CDR2 is SVGAGI (reference sequence). The CDR3 is 16 amino acids. CDR3 in amino acids: CASSYRLALDNNEQFF. The CDR3 DNA is TGTGCCAGCAGTTACCGCCTCGCACTAGATAACAATGAGCAGTTCTTC.

This clone was observed a handful of times. V usage is TRBV11-2 and J usage is TRBJ1-1; 7 nucleotides align to TRBD1. This CDR3 is built from 14 residues. V lost 4 bases, J lost 6 bases, and 8 bases stayed unmatched. Germline assignment: CDR1 SGHAT and CDR2 FQNNGV. The CDR3 loop is CASSSDRLIAEAFF. For the CDR3, the DNA is TGTGCCAGCAGCTCGGACAGGCTTATCGCTGAAGCTTTCTTT.

This chain uses TRBV5-8 with TRBJ2-6, with D perhaps matching TRBD2 (5 bases). Trimming left V 3 bases short and J 9 bases short, with 19 bases between. Per germline, CDR1 SGHTS and CDR2 YDEGEE. The CDR3 length is 16 residues. The CDR3 region has the DNA TGTGCCAGCAGCTCCCCCAGCGAGAGGGTAGGCAACGTCCTGACTTTC. It translates to CASSSPSERVGNVLTF.

This chain joins TRBV7-2 and TRBJ2-5; TRBD2 matches at 14 bases. V shed 1 base, J shed 2 bases, and the junction held 9 bases outside the gene matches. CDR1 is SGHTA, CDR2 FQGNSA, per germline. This CDR3 contains 19 residues. The CDR3 nucleotides are TGTGCCAGCAGCTTAGTTCGGACTAGCGGGAGGAGAGGGCAAGAGACCCAGTACTTC. Its protein is CASSLVRTSGRRGQETQYF.

J is TRBJ2-3 and V is TRBV11-2; no reliable D call. V lost 3 bases, J lost 6 bases, and 7 bases lay in between. There are 12 residues in the CDR3. The germline gives CDR1 SGHAT, CDR2 FQNNGV. CDR3 DNA sequence: TGTGCCAGCAGCTTCTACGGGGATACGCAGTATTTT. As protein: CASSFYGDTQYF.

The chain has TRBV10-1 and TRBJ2-7; 7 bases are shared with TRBD2. The CDR3 is 17 amino acids. Germline-derived CDR1 and CDR2 are WNHNN and SYGVQD (reference sequence). The V segment lost 2 bases and the J segment 0 bases; nucleotides outside the gene matches: 10. The CDR3 nucleotides read TGCGCCAGCAGTGAGGGATTTAGGACTAGAGACTCCTACGAGCAGTACTTC. This translates into CASSEGFRTRDSYEQYF.

The chain couples TRBV29-1 to TRBJ1-1, with a possible D match to TRBD1 (5 bases). V gave up 4 bases and J gave up 0 bases, with 15 bases separating them. The CDR3 length is 15 residues. Germline V lookup: CDR1 SQVTM, CDR2 ANQGSEA. This CDR3 reads CSVGFRGGMNTEAFF. CDR3 nucleotide sequence: TGCAGCGTTGGGTTCCGGGGGGGGATGAACACTGAAGCTTTCTTT.

The CDR3 bases are TGTGCCAGCAGACTCACTAACACCGGGGAGCTGTTTTTT. Its protein product is CASRLTNTGELFF. The V call is TRBV12-3 or TRBV12-4, the J call TRBJ2-2; D is unclear. Between the trimmed V and J ends, which lost 6 bases and 2 bases, there was a span of 7 bases. The CDR3 is 13 amino acids.

In this sample, this clone turned up a few times. The chain employs TRBV19 and TRBJ2-2; 7 bases match TRBD1. The CDR3 contains 14 residues. Trimming took 10 bases from V and 2 from J; bases not matched to a gene: 7. CDR1 and CDR2 (germline): LNHDA, SQIVND (reference sequence). CDR3 coding DNA: TGTGCCACCAGGGGGTTGATTAACACCGGGGAGCTGTTTTTT. Its protein is CATRGLINTGELFF.

This sequence joins TRBV5-1 and TRBJ1-3; D ambiguous. Trimming cost V 0 bases and J 2 bases, with 18 bases left between them. Per germline, CDR1 SGHRS and CDR2 YFSETQ. The CDR3 spans 18 residues. This chain's CDR3 is CASSLEPQVTFTGNTIYF. The CDR3, as DNA: TGCGCCAGCAGCTTGGAACCGCAGGTTACCTTTACTGGAAACACCATATATTTT.

The chain employs TRBV7-9 and TRBJ2-1; TRBD2 agrees at 8 bases. V lost 6 bases and J lost 5; bases outside the gene matches: 6. Germline CDR1 and CDR2: SEHNR and FQNEAQ (reference sequence). There are 14 residues in the CDR3. CDR3 in amino acids: CASSRLAIDNEQFF. The CDR3 bases are TGTGCCAGCAGTAGACTAGCGATCGACAATGAGCAGTTCTTC.

The rearrangement joins TRBV11-3 to TRBJ2-3, with TRBD2 matching over 8 bases. Germline assignment: CDR1 SGHNT and CDR2 YENEEA. Unmatched junction bases numbered 4, after V lost 1 base and J lost 1 base. This CDR3 is built from 16 residues. CDR3 loop: CASSLASGRGTDTQYF. CDR3 coding DNA: TGTGCCAGCAGCTTAGCCTCCGGGAGGGGCACAGATACGCAGTATTTT.

V is TRBV5-5 and J is TRBJ1-1; 7 bases map to TRBD1. V was pared by 2 bases and J by 0 bases, with 4 bases of the junction left unmatched. The germline V gene encodes CDR1 SGHKS and CDR2 YYEKEE (reference sequence). The CDR3 spans 15 residues. CDR3 sequence: CASSFEQGLNTEAFF. The CDR3 DNA sequence: TGTGCCAGCAGCTTTGAACAGGGGTTGAACACTGAAGCTTTCTTT.